Below are 27 T cell receptor beta chains sequenced from a single sample in a study of T cell clones after liver transplantation. The protocol was immunoSEQ multiplex PCR, while the TCRdb copy is restricted to in-frame clones and leaves out a portion. The sample has about 120,000 clones, 75% to 95% seen once. The sample consisted of CD4+ T cells from blood, taken 12 months after liver transplant. These receptors all stem from a human patient who received a liver transplant. The graft donor may have given rise to some T cells.

The chain recombines TRBV7-3 with TRBJ2-3; D is unclear. CDR3 size: 16 residues. V was pared by 2 bases and J by 4 bases, with 16 bases between. Germline V gene sequence: CDR1 SGHTA, CDR2 FQGTGA. CDR3 sequence: CASSLWRQSRADTQYF. Here the CDR3 DNA reads TGTGCCAGCAGCTTATGGCGGCAGAGTCGCGCAGATACGCAGTATTTT.

This CDR3 is CASLGRGPGETQYF. For the CDR3, the DNA is TGTGCCAGCCTCGGGCGGGGGCCGGGGGAGACCCAGTACTTC. This chain joins TRBV28 and TRBJ2-5, with D perhaps matching TRBD2 (7 bases). CDR1 and CDR2 from the germline V gene are MDHEN and SYDVKM. V lost 8 bases, J lost 5 bases, and 18 bases lay in between. The CDR3 runs 14 residues. The full variable domain, rest sourced from reference TRBV28 and TRBJ2-5, is DVKVTQSSRYLVKRTGEKVFLECVQDMDHENMFWYRQDPGLGLRLIYFSYDVKMKEKGDIPEGYSVSREKKERFSLILESASTNQTSMYLCASLGRGPGETQYFGPGTRLLVL.

The V gene is TRBV29-1, the J gene TRBJ2-7, with TRBD1 as a possible D gene (5 bases). Looked up from germline, CDR1 is SQVTM and CDR2 is ANQGSEA. This CDR3 comprises 13 residues. V dropped 0 bases and J dropped 8 bases, with 14 bases sitting between them. The CDR3 region has the DNA TGCAGCGTTGAAGATCTCTATTCGGACAAGCAGTACTTC. This encodes CSVEDLYSDKQYF.

The chain recombines TRBV28 with TRBJ2-7, with 7 bases identical to TRBD2. The CDR3 covers 12 residues. With V trimmed by 10 bases and J by 5 bases, 8 bases remained unmatched. Germline V CDR1 and CDR2: MDHEN, SYDVKM. The CDR3 sequence is CATLAKVNEQYF. The CDR3 DNA follows: TGTGCCACACTAGCGAAAGTCAACGAGCAGTACTTC. Supplemented by reference TRBV28 and TRBJ2-7, the full variable domain reads DVKVTQSSRYLVKRTGEKVFLECVQDMDHENMFWYRQDPGLGLRLIYFSYDVKMKEKGDIPEGYSVSREKKERFSLILESASTNQTSMYLCATLAKVNEQYFGPGTRLTVT.

The V call is TRBV5-4, the J call TRBJ2-5; perhaps TRBD2 as D (6 bases). This CDR3 is built from 13 residues. Germline CDR1 reads SGHNT; CDR2 reads YYREEE (reference sequence). Trimming took off 3 bases at V and 7 bases at J, with 13 bases between the two ends. This CDR3 is CASSSDSGWTQYF. The DNA for the CDR3 is TGTGCCAGCAGCTCCGACAGCGGGTGGACCCAGTACTTC.

As DNA, the CDR3 is TGTGCCATCAGTGAGTACGGGGCGGGGCCCTACGAGCAGTACTTC. Translation: CAISEYGAGPYEQYF. V gene TRBV10-3 combines with J gene TRBJ2-7; D may be TRBD2 (6 bases). The CDR3 runs to 15 residues. Germline CDR1 reads ENHRY; CDR2 reads SYGVKD. V lost 1 base to trimming and J lost 2 bases, with 12 bases between them.

The J gene is TRBJ2-7, the V gene TRBV7-8, with a weak D call TRBD2 (6 bases). Looked up from germline, CDR1 is SGHVS and CDR2 is FQNEAQ. V was pared by 0 bases and J by 0 bases, with 12 bases between. The CDR3 is 16 amino acids. This chain's CDR3 is CASSLAIAASSYEQYF. The CDR3 nucleotides read TGTGCCAGCAGCTTAGCGATAGCGGCTAGCTCCTACGAGCAGTACTTC.

This chain uses TRBV29-1 with TRBJ2-7, with D perhaps matching TRBD1 (6 bases). V lost 7 bases and J 7 bases, leaving 20 bases between the germline ends. Germline V gene data show CDR1 as SQVTM and CDR2 as ANQGSEA. This CDR3 region has 13 residues. The CDR3 coding sequence is TGCAGCGCGTCAGTGGGGGCCGCGCAGGAGCAGTACTTC. Translation gives CSASVGAAQEQYF.

A few counts support this clone. The chain uses TRBV7-9 and TRBJ2-7; no firm D call. The CDR3 consists of 12 residues. Germline V gene data show CDR1 as SEHNR and CDR2 as FQNEAQ (reference sequence). V lost 1 base to trimming and J lost 3 bases, with 4 bases between them. CDR3 protein: CASSLVNYEQYF. CDR3 nucleotides: TGTGCCAGCAGCTTAGTCAACTACGAGCAGTACTTC.

This clone has a handful of counts. The chain links TRBV6-1 to TRBJ1-5, with a tentative D call TRBD1 (5 bases). The germline gives CDR1 MNHNS, CDR2 SASEGT. V lost 1 base to trimming and J lost 5 bases, with 12 bases between them. The CDR3 loop spans 15 amino acids. The CDR3 loop reads CASSEDRLPHQPQHF. The CDR3, as DNA: TGTGCCAGCAGTGAAGACAGGCTACCTCATCAGCCCCAGCATTTT.

A word on this clone: The sample holds other DNA sequences that translate to the same CDR3. V usage is TRBV11-3 and J usage is TRBJ2-1; 11 bases map to TRBD2. CDR3 size: 14 residues. V lost 5 bases and J lost 7; bases outside the gene matches: 4. From germline, CDR1 is SGHNT and CDR2 YENEEA. CDR3 DNA: TGTGCCAGCAGCCTAGGACTAGCGGGTAATGAGCAGTTCTTC. Translating it yields CASSLGLAGNEQFF. Drawing the rest from reference TRBV11-3 and TRBJ2-1, the complete variable domain is EAGVVQSPRYKIIEKKQPVAFWCNPISGHNTLYWYLQNLGQGPELLIRYENEEAVDDSQLPKDRFSAERLKGVDSTLKIQPAELGDSAVYLCASSLGLAGNEQFFGPGTRLTVL.

V is TRBV12-5 and J is TRBJ2-7, with a weak D call TRBD2 (7 bases). Per germline, CDR1 LGHNT and CDR2 FRNRAP. CDR3 length: 14 residues. V was clipped by 6 bases and J by 6 bases, with 18 bases between them. This chain's CDR3 is CASGFLGGQGEQYF. In nucleotides, the CDR3 is TGTGCTAGTGGGTTCCTGGGGGGGCAAGGCGAGCAGTACTTC.

The chain is built from TRBV5-6 and TRBJ2-2; 13 bases line up with TRBD2. The CDR3 has 17 residues. Germline CDR1 and CDR2: SGHDT and YYEEEE. The V segment lost 4 bases and the J segment 2 bases; nucleotides outside the gene matches: 5. Written as DNA, the CDR3 is TGTGCCAGCAGCGCTGGGACTAGCGGGATCAACACCGGGGAGCTGTTTTTT. It encodes CASSAGTSGINTGELFF.

The chain is built from TRBV9 and TRBJ1-1; D unclear. CDR1 is SGDLS, CDR2 YYNGEE, per germline. This CDR3 is 13 amino acids long. The germline V and J ends were trimmed by 1 base and 6 bases, with 10 bases remaining between them. The chain's CDR3 is CASSVSPGPEAFF. As DNA, the CDR3 is TGTGCCAGCAGCGTAAGCCCCGGGCCTGAAGCTTTCTTT.

The gene calls are TRBV11-3 and TRBJ2-3, with 9 bases matching TRBD2. CDR3 length: 17 amino acids. Germline CDR1 is SGHNT and CDR2 is YENEEA. Trimming removed 4 bases from V and 3 bases from J; junction bases left unmatched: 11. The CDR3 DNA is TGTGCCAGCAGCTCGGTGGTCCCCGGACTAGCGACAGATACGCAGTATTTT. Residues: CASSSVVPGLATDTQYF.

The chain couples TRBV2 to TRBJ2-7; D remains unclear. V lost 4 bases and J 6 bases, leaving 19 bases between the germline ends. The V gene's germline CDR1 is SNHLY and CDR2 FYNNEI. The CDR3 consists of 15 residues. The CDR3 nucleotides read TGTGCCAGCAGTGCATCGGTTTCCGGATTTAGCGAGCAGTACTTC. This sequence encodes CASSASVSGFSEQYF.

In this sample, this clone turned up a few times. The chain joins TRBV7-9 to TRBJ2-7; D could derive from TRBD1 or TRBD2 (5 bases each). Germline V gene sequence: CDR1 SEHNR, CDR2 FQNEAQ (reference sequence). The CDR3 loop spans 15 amino acids. Trimming removed 0 bases from V and 3 bases from J, with 12 bases in between. CDR3 sequence: CASSLARDGDYEQYF. The CDR3, as DNA: TGTGCCAGCAGCTTAGCCCGGGACGGGGACTACGAGCAGTACTTC.

The rearrangement links TRBV5-1 to TRBJ2-5; D is ambiguous. The CDR3 has 13 residues. V lost 0 bases, J lost 7 bases, and 10 bases lay in between. Looked up from germline, CDR1 is SGHRS and CDR2 is YFSETQ. The CDR3 DNA reads TGCGCCAGCAGCTTGGAAGAATGGGGGACCCAGTACTTC. Its protein product is CASSLEEWGTQYF.

In this sample, this clone turned up once. This chain connects TRBV6-6 to TRBJ2-5; 9 bases align to TRBD2. The germline V gene has CDR1 MNHNY and CDR2 SVGAGI (reference sequence). CDR3 length equals 16 residues. With V trimmed by 2 bases and J by 5 bases, 9 bases remained unmatched. The CDR3 protein is CASSYRLAGAAETQYF. Here the CDR3 DNA reads TGTGCCAGCAGTTACCGATTAGCGGGAGCGGCGGAGACCCAGTACTTC.

This chain uses TRBV19 with TRBJ1-2, with TRBD1 matching 10 bases. V was clipped by 5 bases and J by 4 bases; unmatched bases: 1. Germline lookup yields CDR1 LNHDA and CDR2 SQIVND (reference sequence). This CDR3 has 13 residues. This CDR3 reads CASSGDRGYGYTF. For the CDR3, the DNA is TGTGCCAGTAGTGGGGACAGGGGCTATGGCTACACCTTC.

The chain recombines TRBV5-3 with TRBJ1-2, with D uncertain. TRBV5-3 is an open reading frame whose function is uncertain. This CDR3 has 14 residues. V gave up 5 bases and J gave up 8 bases, with 19 bases separating them. The CDR3 region is CARRFTGVGFGYTF. The CDR3 DNA reads TGTGCCAGAAGGTTTACCGGGGTCGGCTTCGGCTACACCTTC.

This chain uses TRBV21-1 with TRBJ1-5. TRBV21-1 constitutes a pseudogene. This CDR3 is 14 amino acids long. CDR3 in amino acids: CASSKDSIDQPQHF. The DNA for the CDR3 is TGTGCCAGCAGCAAAGACTCAATCGATCAGCCCCAGCATTTT.

The rearrangement uses TRBV19 and TRBJ2-5; D may be TRBD1 or TRBD2 (6 bases each). The CDR3 length is 16 residues. CDR1 is LNHDA and CDR2 is SQIVND in the germline V gene (reference sequence). Trimming pared 4 bases from V and 4 bases from J, leaving 19 bases between. CDR3 amino acids: CASSRRTGGRGETQYF. The CDR3 coding sequence is TGTGCCAGTAGTAGGAGAACCGGGGGCCGGGGAGAGACCCAGTACTTC.

The rearrangement joins TRBV9 to TRBJ2-1; 13 nucleotides line up with TRBD2. CDR3 size: 15 residues. CDR1 and CDR2 from the germline V gene are SGDLS and YYNGEE. V lost 0 bases to trimming and J lost 9 bases; unmatched junction nucleotides: 3. The CDR3 spells CASSVGTSGSSEQFF. The CDR3, as DNA: TGTGCCAGCAGCGTAGGGACTAGCGGGAGCAGTGAGCAGTTCTTC.

The V gene is TRBV5-1, the J gene TRBJ2-2, with 8 bases matching TRBD1. Germline loops: CDR1 SGHRS, CDR2 YFSETQ. Trimming cost V 1 base and J 9 bases; bases outside gene matches: 8. This CDR3 contains 15 residues. CDR3 sequence (DNA): TGCGCCAGCAGCTTGTTTGGACAGGGCGATAGGGAGCTGTTTTTT. Amino acid sequence: CASSLFGQGDRELFF.

This chain connects TRBV15 to TRBJ2-3; D unclear. Per germline, CDR1 LNHNV and CDR2 YYDKDF (reference sequence). Trimming took 0 bases from V and 12 from J, leaving 7 bases between them. The length of the CDR3 is 11 residues. This CDR3 is CATSRDVEQYF. As DNA, the CDR3 is TGTGCCACCAGCAGAGATGTTGAACAGTATTTT.

The chain recombines TRBV5-5 with TRBJ2-7, with a tentative D call TRBD2 (6 bases). Germline V gene data show CDR1 as SGHKS and CDR2 as YYEKEE (reference sequence). The CDR3 is 14 amino acids. V lost 3 bases to trimming and J lost 0 bases, with 10 bases between them. CDR3: CASSWGLPSYEQYF. The CDR3 DNA reads as TGTGCCAGCAGCTGGGGACTCCCCTCCTACGAGCAGTACTTC.